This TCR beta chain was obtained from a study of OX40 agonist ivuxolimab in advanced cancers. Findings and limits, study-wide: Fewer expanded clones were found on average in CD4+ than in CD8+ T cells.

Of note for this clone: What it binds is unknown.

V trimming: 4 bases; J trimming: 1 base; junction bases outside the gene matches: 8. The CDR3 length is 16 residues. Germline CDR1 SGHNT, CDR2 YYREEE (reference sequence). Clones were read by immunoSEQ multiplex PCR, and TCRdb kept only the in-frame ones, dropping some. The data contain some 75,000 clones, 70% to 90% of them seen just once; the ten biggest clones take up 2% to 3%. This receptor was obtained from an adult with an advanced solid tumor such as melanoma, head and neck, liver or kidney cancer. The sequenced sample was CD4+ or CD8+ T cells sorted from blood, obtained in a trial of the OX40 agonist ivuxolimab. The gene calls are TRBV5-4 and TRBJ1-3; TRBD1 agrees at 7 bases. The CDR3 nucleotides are TGTGCCAGCAGCGCCGGGACAGCGATATCTGGAAACACCATATATTTT. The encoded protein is CASSAGTAISGNTIYF.